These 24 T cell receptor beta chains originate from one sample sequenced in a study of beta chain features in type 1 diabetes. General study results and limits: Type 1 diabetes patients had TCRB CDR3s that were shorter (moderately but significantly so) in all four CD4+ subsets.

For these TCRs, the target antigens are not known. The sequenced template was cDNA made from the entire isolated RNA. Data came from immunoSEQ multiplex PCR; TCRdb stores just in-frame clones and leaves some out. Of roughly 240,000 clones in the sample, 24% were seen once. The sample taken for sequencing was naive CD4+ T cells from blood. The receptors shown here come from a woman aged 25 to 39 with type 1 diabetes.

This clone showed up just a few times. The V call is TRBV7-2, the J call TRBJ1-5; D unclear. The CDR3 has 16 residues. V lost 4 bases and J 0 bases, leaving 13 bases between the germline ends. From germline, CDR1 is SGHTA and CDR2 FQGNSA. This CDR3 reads CASSSPEGDSNQPQHF. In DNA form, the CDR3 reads TGTGCCAGCAGCTCCCCGGAGGGAGATAGCAATCAGCCCCAGCATTTT.

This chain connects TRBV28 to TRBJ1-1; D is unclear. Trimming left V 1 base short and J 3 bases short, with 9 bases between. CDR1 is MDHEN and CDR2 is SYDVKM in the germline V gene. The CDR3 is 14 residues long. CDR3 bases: TGTGCCAGCAGTTTATACCGGGGTGACACTGAAGCTTTCTTT. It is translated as CASSLYRGDTEAFF. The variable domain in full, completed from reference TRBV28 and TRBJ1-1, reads DVKVTQSSRYLVKRTGEKVFLECVQDMDHENMFWYRQDPGLGLRLIYFSYDVKMKEKGDIPEGYSVSREKKERFSLILESASTNQTSMYLCASSLYRGDTEAFFGQGTRLTVV.

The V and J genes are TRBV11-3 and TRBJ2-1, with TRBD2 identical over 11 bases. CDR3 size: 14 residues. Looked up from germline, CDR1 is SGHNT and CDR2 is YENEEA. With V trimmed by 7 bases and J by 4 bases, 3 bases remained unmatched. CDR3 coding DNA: TGTGCCAGCACCCGGACTAGCGGGTACAATGAGCAGTTCTTC. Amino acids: CASTRTSGYNEQFF.

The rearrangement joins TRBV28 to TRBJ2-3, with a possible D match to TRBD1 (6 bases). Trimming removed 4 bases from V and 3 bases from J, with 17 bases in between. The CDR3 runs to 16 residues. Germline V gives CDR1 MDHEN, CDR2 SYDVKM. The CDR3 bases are TGTGCCAGCAGTTCCCTCAGGGGAAGGAAGACAGATACGCAGTATTTT. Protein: CASSSLRGRKTDTQYF.

The CDR3 sequence: CASSPGLAGPQFF. The CDR3 DNA reads TGTGCCAGCAGCCCCGGACTAGCGGGACCACAGTTCTTC. The chain joins TRBV7-3 to TRBJ2-1; 12 bases match TRBD2. Germline CDR1 SGHTA, CDR2 FQGTGA. The CDR3 contains 13 residues. Trimming removed 5 bases from V and 13 bases from J; junction bases left unmatched: 6.

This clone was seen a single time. For the CDR3, the DNA is TGTGCCAGCAGGCCAAGCGGGGTTGTGGTGTTTTTT. Protein product: CASRPSGVVVFF. V and J are TRBV6-1 and TRBJ1-4; D is unresolved. V dropped 6 bases and J dropped 15 bases, with 17 bases sitting between them. Germline CDR1 is MNHNS and CDR2 is SASEGT. CDR3 length: 12 amino acids.

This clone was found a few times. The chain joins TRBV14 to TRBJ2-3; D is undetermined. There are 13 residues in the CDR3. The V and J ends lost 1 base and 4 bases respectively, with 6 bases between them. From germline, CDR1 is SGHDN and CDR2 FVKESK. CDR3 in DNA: TGTGCCAGCAGCCAAGGGCTCCCAGATACGCAGTATTTT. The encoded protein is CASSQGLPDTQYF.

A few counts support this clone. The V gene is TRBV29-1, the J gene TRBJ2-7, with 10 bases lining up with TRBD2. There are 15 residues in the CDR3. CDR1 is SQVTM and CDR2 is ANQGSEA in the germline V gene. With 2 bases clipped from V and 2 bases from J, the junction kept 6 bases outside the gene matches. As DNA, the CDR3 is TGCAGCGTTGAAACAGCGGGAGGGCCCACCTACGAGCAGTACTTC. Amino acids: CSVETAGGPTYEQYF.

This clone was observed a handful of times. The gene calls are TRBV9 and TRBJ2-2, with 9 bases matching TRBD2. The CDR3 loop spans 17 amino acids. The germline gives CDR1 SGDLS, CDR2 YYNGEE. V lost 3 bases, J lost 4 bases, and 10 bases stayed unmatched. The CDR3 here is CASSAGGRGTTTGELFF. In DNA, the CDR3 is TGTGCCAGCAGCGCGGGCGGGAGGGGGACGACCACCGGGGAGCTGTTTTTT.

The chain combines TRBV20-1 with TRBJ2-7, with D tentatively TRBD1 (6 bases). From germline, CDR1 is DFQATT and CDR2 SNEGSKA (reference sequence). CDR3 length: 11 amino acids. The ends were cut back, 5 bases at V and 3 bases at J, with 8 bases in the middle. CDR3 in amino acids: CSAGQNYEQYF. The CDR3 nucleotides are TGCAGTGCTGGACAGAACTACGAGCAGTACTTC.

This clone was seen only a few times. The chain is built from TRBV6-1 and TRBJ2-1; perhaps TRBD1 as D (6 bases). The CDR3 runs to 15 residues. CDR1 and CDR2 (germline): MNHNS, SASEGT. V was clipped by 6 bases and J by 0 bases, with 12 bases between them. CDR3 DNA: TGTGCCAGCAGCTCCGGACAGAGCTCCTACAATGAGCAGTTCTTC. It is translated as CASSSGQSSYNEQFF.

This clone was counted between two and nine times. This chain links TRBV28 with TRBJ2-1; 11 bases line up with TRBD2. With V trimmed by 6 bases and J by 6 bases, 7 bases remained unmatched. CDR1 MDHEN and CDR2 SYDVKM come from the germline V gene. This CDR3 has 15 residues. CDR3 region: CASRQPGLAVNEQFF. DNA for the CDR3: TGTGCCAGCAGGCAGCCGGGACTAGCGGTCAATGAGCAGTTCTTC.

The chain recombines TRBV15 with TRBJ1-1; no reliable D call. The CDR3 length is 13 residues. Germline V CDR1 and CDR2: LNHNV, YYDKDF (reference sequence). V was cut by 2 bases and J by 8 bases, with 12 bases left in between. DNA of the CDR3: TGTGCCACCAGCAGACTAGGCGGATCCGAAGCTTTCTTT. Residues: CATSRLGGSEAFF.

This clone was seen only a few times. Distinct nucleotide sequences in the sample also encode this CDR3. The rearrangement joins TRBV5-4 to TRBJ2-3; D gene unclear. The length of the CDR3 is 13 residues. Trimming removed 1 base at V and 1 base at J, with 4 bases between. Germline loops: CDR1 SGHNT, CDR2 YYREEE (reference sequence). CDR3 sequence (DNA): TGTGCCAGCAGCTTGAGCGGCACAGATACGCAGTATTTT. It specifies CASSLSGTDTQYF.

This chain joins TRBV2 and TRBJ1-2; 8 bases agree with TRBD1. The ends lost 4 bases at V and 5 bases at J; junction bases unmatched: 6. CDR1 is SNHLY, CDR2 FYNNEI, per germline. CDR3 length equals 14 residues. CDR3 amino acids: CASSVQGAIYGYTF. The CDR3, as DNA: TGTGCCAGCAGTGTCCAGGGGGCAATTTATGGCTACACCTTC.

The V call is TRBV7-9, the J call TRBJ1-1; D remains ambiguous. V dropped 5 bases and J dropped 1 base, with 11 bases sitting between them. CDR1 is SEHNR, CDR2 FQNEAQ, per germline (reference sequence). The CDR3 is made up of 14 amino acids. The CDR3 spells CASSPSAGNTEAFF. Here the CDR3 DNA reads TGTGCCAGCAGCCCGTCAGCGGGGAACACTGAAGCTTTCTTT.

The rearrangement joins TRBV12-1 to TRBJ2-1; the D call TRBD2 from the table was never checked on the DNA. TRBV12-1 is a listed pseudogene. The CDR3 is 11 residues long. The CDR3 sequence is CASSPGDEQFF. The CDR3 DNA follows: TGTGCCAGCAGCCCGGGTGATGAGCAGTTCTTC.

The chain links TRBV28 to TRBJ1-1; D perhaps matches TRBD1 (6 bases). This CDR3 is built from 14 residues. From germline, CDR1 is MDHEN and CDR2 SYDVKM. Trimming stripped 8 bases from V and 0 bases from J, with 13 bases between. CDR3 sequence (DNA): TGTGCCAGCCTCCCCGGACAGTTGAACACTGAAGCTTTCTTT. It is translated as CASLPGQLNTEAFF.

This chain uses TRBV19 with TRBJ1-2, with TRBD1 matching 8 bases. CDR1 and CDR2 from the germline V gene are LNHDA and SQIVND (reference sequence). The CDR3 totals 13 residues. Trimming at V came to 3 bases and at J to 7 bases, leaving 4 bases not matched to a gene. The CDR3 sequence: CASSMDREVGYTF. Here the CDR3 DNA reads TGTGCCAGTAGTATGGACAGGGAGGTTGGCTACACCTTC.

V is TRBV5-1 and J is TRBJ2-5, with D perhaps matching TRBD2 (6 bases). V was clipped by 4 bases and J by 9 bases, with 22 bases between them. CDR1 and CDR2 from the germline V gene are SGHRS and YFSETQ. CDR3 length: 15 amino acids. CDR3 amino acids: CASSAYRDSGSPQYF. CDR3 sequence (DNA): TGCGCCAGCAGCGCATACCGGGACTCCGGTAGTCCCCAGTACTTC.

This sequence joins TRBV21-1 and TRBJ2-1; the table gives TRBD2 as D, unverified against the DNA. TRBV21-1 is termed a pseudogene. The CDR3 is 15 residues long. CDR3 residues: CASTFLRNNYNEQFF. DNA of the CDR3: TGTGCCAGCACCTTTCTGAGAAATAACTACAATGAGCAGTTCTTC.

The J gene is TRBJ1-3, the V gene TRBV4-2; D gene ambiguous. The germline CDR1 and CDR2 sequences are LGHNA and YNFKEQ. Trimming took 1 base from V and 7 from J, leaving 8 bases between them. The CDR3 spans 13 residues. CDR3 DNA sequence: TGTGCCAGCAGCCAAGGACTTCGCAACACCATATATTTT. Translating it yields CASSQGLRNTIYF.

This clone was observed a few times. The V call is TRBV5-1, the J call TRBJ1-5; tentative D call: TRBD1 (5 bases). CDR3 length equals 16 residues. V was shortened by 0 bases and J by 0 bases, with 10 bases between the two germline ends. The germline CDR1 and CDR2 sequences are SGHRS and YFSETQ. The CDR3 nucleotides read TGCGCCAGCAGCTTGGATGGGGCTCATAGCAATCAGCCCCAGCATTTT. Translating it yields CASSLDGAHSNQPQHF.

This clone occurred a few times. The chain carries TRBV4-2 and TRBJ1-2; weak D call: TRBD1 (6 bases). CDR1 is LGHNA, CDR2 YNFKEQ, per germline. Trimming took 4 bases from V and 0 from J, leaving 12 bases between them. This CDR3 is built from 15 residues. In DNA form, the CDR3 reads TGTGCCAGCAGCCCGGACAGTATAGCTAACTATGGCTACACCTTC. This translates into CASSPDSIANYGYTF.